The 2 T cell receptor beta chains below all came from one sample that was sequenced in a study of OX40 agonist ivuxolimab in advanced cancers. The library relied on the immunoSEQ multiplex PCR assay. TCRdb took this table from immuneACCESS and kept in-frame rearrangements with V and J called. Such tables lack part of the clones; where checked against another copy, unresolved V genes explain under half of the gap, and the rest is unexplained. This sample is represented by tens of thousands of clones; approximately 91% of them were singletons. Of the sample, around 4% falls within the top ten clones. The sequencing used CD4+ or CD8+ T cells sorted from blood, collected in a trial of the OX40 agonist ivuxolimab. These receptors originate from an adult with an advanced solid tumor such as melanoma, head and neck, liver or kidney cancer.

This clone showed up just a few times. The chain combines TRBV5-1 with TRBJ2-7; no firm D call. CDR1 is SGHRS, CDR2 YFSETQ, per germline. V gave up 2 bases and J gave up 3 bases, with 15 bases separating them. The CDR3 is made up of 15 amino acids. CDR3 nucleotide sequence: TGCGCCAGCAGCTTTGCGGCCCGTGGGTACTACGAGCAGTACTTC. Amino acids: CASSFAARGYYEQYF.

V gene TRBV19 combines with J gene TRBJ2-7; 7 bases align to TRBD1. The CDR3 is 15 residues long. CDR1 is LNHDA, CDR2 SQIVND, per germline (reference sequence). With 1 base clipped from V and 2 bases from J, the junction kept 5 bases outside the gene matches. DNA of the CDR3: TGTGCCAGTAGTATAGGGACAGGCCCGACCTACGAGCAGTACTTC. This translates into CASSIGTGPTYEQYF.